This TCR beta chain was recorded in a study of T-cell reconstitution after alpha-beta-depleted transplantation in children (dated by TCRdb to 2016 to 2018). Concerning the study at large: T-cell immune reconstitution after TCRalphabeta/CD19-depleted allogeneic hematopoietic cell transplantation in children was quantitatively tracked in the study by means of TCR repertoire profiling.

From the cysteine up to the phenylalanine, the CDR3 has a length of 12 residues. The read is trimmed to its CDR3 DNA, 36 bases read in frame from base 1. CDR1 and CDR2, looked up from the germline V gene, are MDHEN and SYDVKM. V is cut by 4 bases and J by 14 bases, and the space between the germline ends is 12 bases. The receptor library was made with PCR. Reads for this sample came from an Illumina HiSeq 2500. TCR library preparation used molecular barcoding, with unique molecular identifiers applied to normalize quantification of the TCRbeta repertoire. Clones were called with MiXCR by TCRdb after fastp trimmed the public reads at Q25, and only in-frame beta chains were retained. Entries that share a CDR3 protein sequence are merged under the most common genes and DNA. Across this sample there are around 380,000 distinct CDR3 sequences, with roughly a tenth seen only once. The ten largest make up about 5% of the sample.

In the case of this clonotype: What antigen it recognizes has not been identified. No clone much larger than this one lies a single base away; base qualities are absent.

The clonotype was recovered from a human donor who donated a stem cell graft to a child with acute myeloid leukemia. The sample consisted of PBMCs from the stem cell graft donor, taken from the stem cell graft. The chain links TRBV28 with TRBJ1-6, with the identity of the D gene unclear. Here is the DNA: TGTGCCAGCAGTTCCCCCCGAGGTTCCCTCCACTTT. Its product reads: CASSSPRGSLHF.